This is a list of T cell receptor beta chains from one sample in a study of blood T cell repertoires in COVID-19. Sequencing was performed with immunoSEQ multiplex PCR; in TCRdb, only in-frame clones are kept and a portion is missing. The profile shows tens of thousands of clones, approximately 91% of them singletons. The specimen was peripheral blood. The receptors shown here come from a man in his 70s with acute or convalescent COVID-19. Both conserved end residues are part of each CDR3. A D gene is named only where the DNA matches it firmly. For some rows the clone size is stated as once, few or many, or as a class when expanded; others skip it.

cdr3_aa	cdr3_nt	v_call	j_call	clone_size	d_call
CASSYFPQGNQPQHF	TGTGCCAGCAGTTACTTCCCGCAGGGCAATCAGCCCCAGCATTTT	TRBV6-2/TRBV6-3	TRBJ1-5	.	.
CASSPGLFGQYF	TGTGCCAGCAGCCCGGGACTTTTCGGGCAGTACTTC	TRBV12-3/TRBV12-4	TRBJ2-7	.	.
CASSLRGVYGYTF	TGTGCCAGCAGTTTAAGGGGCGTCTATGGCTACACCTTC	TRBV27	TRBJ1-2	.	.
CASSSRDRGRLDGYTF	TGTGCCAGCAGCTCCCGGGACAGGGGGCGTCTGGATGGCTACACCTTC	TRBV7-9	TRBJ1-2	once	TRBD1
CASAGGTSNTGKLFF	TGTGCCAGTGCGGGGGGCACCTCTAACACCGGGAAGCTGTTTTTT	TRBV19	TRBJ2-2	.	TRBD2
CASSQDRWDYSNQPQHF	TGTGCCAGCAGCCAAGATCGATGGGACTATAGCAATCAGCCCCAGCATTTT	TRBV14	TRBJ1-5	few	.
CASSSGGTSGRTDTQYF	TGTGCCAGCAGCTCCGGAGGGACTAGCGGCCGCACAGATACGCAGTATTTT	TRBV11-3	TRBJ2-3	.	TRBD2
CASSQQSGIEQYF	TGTGCCAGCAGCCAACAATCAGGAATCGAGCAGTACTTC	TRBV7-9	TRBJ2-7	.	.
CASSLDRHSFHEQYF	TGTGCCAGCAGCTTAGATAGACACTCTTTCCACGAGCAGTACTTC	TRBV7-9	TRBJ2-7	.	.
CATSTGRGPYEQYF	TGTGCCACCAGCACGGGCAGGGGGCCCTACGAGCAGTACTTC	TRBV15	TRBJ2-7	.	TRBD1
CASSQDVAFPGQLYGYTF	TGTGCCAGCAGCCAAGATGTGGCCTTTCCGGGACAGCTTTATGGCTACACCTTC	TRBV14	TRBJ1-2	.	TRBD1
CASSPASGGTDTQYF	TGTGCCAGCAGCCCCGCCTCGGGGGGCACAGATACGCAGTATTTT	TRBV7-2	TRBJ2-3	.	.
CATSDSGTRIQETQYF	TGTGCCACCAGCGACTCCGGGACTAGAATCCAAGAGACCCAGTACTTC	TRBV24-1	TRBJ2-5	.	TRBD2
CASSLGVAPPQETQYF	TGTGCCAGCAGCTTAGGGGTAGCGCCCCCACAAGAGACCCAGTACTTC	TRBV7-3	TRBJ2-5	.	.
CASIKDGRGTEAFF	TGTGCCAGCATCAAGGACGGTCGAGGGACTGAAGCTTTCTTT	TRBV6-5	TRBJ1-1	.	.
CASSPWGGEETQYF	TGTGCCAGCAGCCCATGGGGAGGGGAAGAGACCCAGTACTTC	TRBV7-2	TRBJ2-5	.	TRBD2
CASSQGPELGGNEQFF	TGTGCCAGCAGCCAAGGCCCCGAGCTAGGAGGCAATGAGCAGTTCTTC	TRBV3-1/TRBV3-2	TRBJ2-1	.	.
CASSAERSGANVLTF	TGTGCCAGCAGTGCTGAGCGGTCAGGGGCCAACGTCCTGACTTTC	TRBV2	TRBJ2-6	once	.
CASSLVGTGGSGNTIYF	TGTGCCAGCAGCTTAGTCGGGACAGGGGGCTCTGGAAACACCATATATTTT	TRBV7-2	TRBJ1-3	.	TRBD1
CASSLIAGVRTDTQYF	TGTGCCAGCAGCTTGATAGCGGGGGTAAGGACAGATACGCAGTATTTT	TRBV7-3	TRBJ2-3	.	TRBD2
CASSPGQGWNTGELFF	TGTGCCAGCAGCCCTGGACAGGGGTGGAACACCGGGGAGCTGTTTTTT	TRBV7-8	TRBJ2-2	.	TRBD1
CATGDSETGANVLTF	TGTGCCACGGGGGACAGTGAGACTGGGGCCAACGTCCTGACTTTC	TRBV10-3	TRBJ2-6	once	.
CASSLAGGLSYEQYF	TGTGCCAGCAGCTTGGCGGGGGGCCTCTCCTACGAGCAGTACTTC	TRBV5-5	TRBJ2-7	once	.
CASSIQQGAMNTGELFF	TGTGCCAGTAGTATACAACAGGGAGCAATGAACACCGGGGAGCTGTTTTTT	TRBV19	TRBJ2-2	.	.
CASSFGTGRKETQYF	TGTGCCAGCAGCTTCGGGACAGGGAGGAAAGAGACCCAGTACTTC	TRBV5-4	TRBJ2-5	.	TRBD1
CASSLQGGNTEAFF	TGTGCCAGCAGCTTGCAGGGGGGGAACACTGAAGCTTTCTTT	TRBV7-3	TRBJ1-1	once	TRBD1
CASSPRDRDTDTQYF	TGTGCCAGTAGTCCCCGGGACAGAGACACAGATACGCAGTATTTT	TRBV19	TRBJ2-3	.	TRBD1
CASSAGTGGGTEAFF	TGTGCCAGCAGCGCCGGGACAGGGGGAGGCACTGAAGCTTTCTTT	TRBV9	TRBJ1-1	.	TRBD1
CASSPGTGKSNQPQHF	TGCGCCAGCAGCCCTGGGACAGGGAAAAGCAATCAGCCCCAGCATTTT	TRBV4-1	TRBJ1-5	.	TRBD1
CASSQLRQKTGELFF	TGTGCCAGCTCACAATTAAGACAGAAAACCGGGGAGCTGTTTTTT	TRBV18	TRBJ2-2	.	.
CASSVEEGYYGYTF	TGTGCCAGCAGCGTAGAGGAGGGATACTATGGCTACACCTTC	TRBV9	TRBJ1-2	.	.
CASSGRQGLVYEQYF	TGTGCCAGCAGCGGTAGACAGGGATTGGTCTACGAGCAGTACTTC	TRBV7-9	TRBJ2-7	.	TRBD1
CASSLSGIPKETQYF	TGTGCCAGCAGCTTATCAGGGATACCAAAAGAGACCCAGTACTTC	TRBV7-3	TRBJ2-5	once	.
CASRGKTGPQHF	TGTGCCAGCAGGGGTAAGACAGGGCCCCAGCATTTT	TRBV2	TRBJ1-5	few	.
CASGLAQGVQETQYF	TGTGCTAGTGGTTTGGCACAGGGGGTCCAAGAGACCCAGTACTTC	TRBV12-5	TRBJ2-5	.	TRBD1
CASSLPPDRRSGNTIYF	TGTGCCAGCAGCCTTCCCCCCGACAGGCGCTCTGGAAACACCATATATTTT	TRBV7-9	TRBJ1-3	.	.
CASSQDIRRQGRRETQYF	TGTGCCAGCAGCCAAGATATAAGGAGACAGGGAAGGCGAGAGACCCAGTACTTC	TRBV14	TRBJ2-5	.	TRBD1
CASSLVPRGGTMNTEAFF	TGTGCCAGCAGCTTAGTGCCTCGGGGGGGCACCATGAACACTGAAGCTTTCTTT	TRBV13	TRBJ1-1	.	.
CASSSTPDQPQHF	TGTGCCAGCAGCTCCACCCCAGATCAGCCCCAGCATTTT	TRBV7-3	TRBJ1-5	.	.
CASSSGKVRTGELFF	TGTGCCAGCAGCTCCGGAAAGGTCAGGACCGGGGAGCTGTTTTTT	TRBV7-3	TRBJ2-2	once	.
CASSQPRDRGGNTIYF	TGCGCCAGCAGCCAACCCCGGGACAGGGGTGGAAACACCATATATTTT	TRBV4-1	TRBJ1-3	once	TRBD1